This is a list of T cell receptor beta chains from one sample in a study of blood T cell repertoires in COVID-19. Clones were read by immunoSEQ multiplex PCR, and TCRdb kept only the in-frame ones, dropping some. The table includes approximately 120,000 clones, about 84% detected once. The sequencing input was peripheral blood. The receptors originated from a human donor in a cohort sampled during active COVID-19. Each CDR3 is given with its conserved first and last residue. The D gene is left open where the match is weak. For some rows the clone size is stated as once, few or many, or as a class when expanded; others skip it.

d_call: NA
clone_size: NA
v_call: TRBV15
j_call: TRBJ1-1
cdr3_nt: TGTGCCACCAGCCAGGGGCCGGCCACTGAAGCTTTCTTT
cdr3_aa: CATSQGPATEAFF

d_call: TRBD2
clone_size: NA
v_call: TRBV14
j_call: TRBJ2-5
cdr3_nt: TGTGCCAGCAGCCAAGCGGGCGGGGGTATTGGCGGGAGCAGAGTGACCCAGTACTTC
cdr3_aa: CASSQAGGGIGGSRVTQYF

d_call: TRBD1
clone_size: NA
v_call: TRBV6-2/TRBV6-3
j_call: TRBJ1-1
cdr3_nt: TGTGCCAGCAGCACAGGGGGAGATAACACTGAAGCTTTCTTT
cdr3_aa: CASSTGGDNTEAFF

d_call: NA
clone_size: NA
v_call: TRBV6-2/TRBV6-3
j_call: TRBJ1-1
cdr3_nt: TGTGCCAGCAGCCCCTTTCTGTCGAACACTGAAGCTTTCTTT
cdr3_aa: CASSPFLSNTEAFF

d_call: NA
clone_size: few
v_call: TRBV7-9
j_call: TRBJ1-5
cdr3_nt: TGTGCCAGCAGCCTGGAGGGGTATAGCAATCAGCCCCAGCATTTT
cdr3_aa: CASSLEGYSNQPQHF

d_call: TRBD1
clone_size: NA
v_call: TRBV7-7
j_call: TRBJ2-2
cdr3_nt: TGTGCTAGCAGCGCAACCGGGACAGGGGGTAATAGGAACACCGGGGAGCTGTTTTTT
cdr3_aa: CASSATGTGGNRNTGELFF

d_call: NA
clone_size: NA
v_call: TRBV19
j_call: TRBJ1-2
cdr3_nt: TGTGCCAGTAGTATTTTTGAGTACTATGGCTACACCTTC
cdr3_aa: CASSIFEYYGYTF

d_call: TRBD2
clone_size: NA
v_call: TRBV6-5
j_call: TRBJ2-3
cdr3_nt: TGTGCCAGCAGTTACTTCGGGAGGGTAGATACGCAGTATTTT
cdr3_aa: CASSYFGRVDTQYF

d_call: NA
clone_size: NA
v_call: TRBV29-1
j_call: TRBJ2-3
cdr3_nt: TGCAGCTTAGAGGGATTTGGCACAGATACGCAGTATTTT
cdr3_aa: CSLEGFGTDTQYF

d_call: NA
clone_size: NA
v_call: TRBV5-1
j_call: TRBJ2-5
cdr3_nt: TGCGCCAGCAGCTTGGAGTTGCAGAAAGAGACCCAGTACTTC
cdr3_aa: CASSLELQKETQYF

d_call: TRBD2
clone_size: NA
v_call: TRBV10-1
j_call: TRBJ2-3
cdr3_nt: TGCGCCAGCAGTGAGTCAAGTTTGACTAGCGGGAGAGAAGATACGCAGTATTTT
cdr3_aa: CASSESSLTSGREDTQYF

d_call: NA
clone_size: NA
v_call: TRBV18
j_call: TRBJ1-2
cdr3_nt: TGTGCCAGCTCACCCCTTTTGACAGAATCCTATGGCTACACCTTC
cdr3_aa: CASSPLLTESYGYTF

d_call: TRBD2
clone_size: NA
v_call: TRBV9
j_call: TRBJ2-1
cdr3_nt: TGTGCCAGCAGCGTACTAGCGGGAGGGTTAATCCGCAATGAGCAGTTCTTC
cdr3_aa: CASSVLAGGLIRNEQFF

d_call: NA
clone_size: NA
v_call: TRBV28
j_call: TRBJ1-5
cdr3_nt: TGTGCCAGCATCCCCGCGCCCGATCAGCCCCAGCATTTT
cdr3_aa: CASIPAPDQPQHF

d_call: NA
clone_size: NA
v_call: TRBV9
j_call: TRBJ2-3
cdr3_nt: TGTGCCAGCAGCGTAGGAAGCGAACTAGATACGCAGTATTTT
cdr3_aa: CASSVGSELDTQYF

d_call: NA
clone_size: NA
v_call: TRBV5-4
j_call: TRBJ1-3
cdr3_nt: TGTGCCAGCAGCTCCCCGGGGAGTTCTGGAAACACCATATATTTT
cdr3_aa: CASSSPGSSGNTIYF

d_call: NA
clone_size: NA
v_call: TRBV19
j_call: TRBJ1-6
cdr3_nt: TGTGCCAGTAGTATACCCAACGGGTTACAAAATTCACCCCTCCACTTT
cdr3_aa: CASSIPNGLQNSPLHF

d_call: NA
clone_size: few
v_call: TRBV6-1
j_call: TRBJ2-7
cdr3_nt: TGTGCCAGCAGTGAAGAAATAGTGAGCCTACGAGAGCAGTACTTC
cdr3_aa: CASSEEIVSLREQYF

d_call: TRBD2
clone_size: NA
v_call: TRBV2
j_call: TRBJ2-1
cdr3_nt: TGTGCCAGCAGTGTGACTAGCCGTGCTACAAATGAGCAGTTCTTC
cdr3_aa: CASSVTSRATNEQFF

d_call: TRBD2
clone_size: few
v_call: TRBV27
j_call: TRBJ2-2
cdr3_nt: TGTGCCAGCAGTTTTGGGACTAGCGGGAGGGCCGGCACCGGGGAGCTGTTTTTT
cdr3_aa: CASSFGTSGRAGTGELFF

d_call: TRBD2
clone_size: NA
v_call: TRBV7-3
j_call: TRBJ2-7
cdr3_nt: TGTGCCAGCAGCTTTCAAGCGGGAGTCGGCGAGCAGTACTTC
cdr3_aa: CASSFQAGVGEQYF

d_call: TRBD2
clone_size: NA
v_call: TRBV28
j_call: TRBJ2-7
cdr3_nt: TGTGCCAGCAGTTTATCGGCGGGAGGGCAGTACTTC
cdr3_aa: CASSLSAGGQYF

d_call: TRBD2
clone_size: once
v_call: TRBV15
j_call: TRBJ2-1
cdr3_nt: TGTGCCACCAGCTCTTATGATAGCGGGAGGAGGATCTTC
cdr3_aa: CATSSYDSGRRIF

d_call: NA
clone_size: once
v_call: TRBV5-1
j_call: TRBJ2-7
cdr3_nt: TGCGCCAGCAGCTTGGCTCCATCCACAGGGGAGCAGTACTTC
cdr3_aa: CASSLAPSTGEQYF

d_call: NA
clone_size: NA
v_call: TRBV6-5
j_call: TRBJ2-6
cdr3_nt: TGTGCCAGCAGGTCTACTGGGGCCAACGTCCTGACTTTC
cdr3_aa: CASRSTGANVLTF

d_call: TRBD1
clone_size: NA
v_call: TRBV2
j_call: TRBJ1-4
cdr3_nt: TGTGCCAGCAGCGACCGGGACAGGGGGCTCACTAATGAAAAACTGTTTTTT
cdr3_aa: CASSDRDRGLTNEKLFF

d_call: NA
clone_size: few
v_call: TRBV2
j_call: TRBJ2-5
cdr3_nt: TGTGCCAGCAGGGCCAGGGTTGGGCAAGAGACCCAGTACTTC
cdr3_aa: CASRARVGQETQYF

d_call: NA
clone_size: NA
v_call: TRBV7-2
j_call: TRBJ2-1
cdr3_nt: TGTGCCAGCAGCTTAGTTCTAGGGGGTGGGAACAATGAGCAGTTCTTC
cdr3_aa: CASSLVLGGGNNEQFF

d_call: NA
clone_size: few
v_call: TRBV9
j_call: TRBJ2-1
cdr3_nt: TGTGCCAGCAGCGTAGGCGAGAGGACCGGGGATGAGCAGTTCTTC
cdr3_aa: CASSVGERTGDEQFF

d_call: TRBD2
clone_size: NA
v_call: TRBV19
j_call: TRBJ2-1
cdr3_nt: TGTGCCAGCGCGGTAGCGGGAGGTTTCTACAATGAGCAGTTCTTC
cdr3_aa: CASAVAGGFYNEQFF

d_call: NA
clone_size: few
v_call: TRBV27
j_call: TRBJ1-1
cdr3_nt: TGTGCCAGCAGTTTAAGGAAGACGGGGGATAACACTGAAGCTTTCTTT
cdr3_aa: CASSLRKTGDNTEAFF

d_call: TRBD1
clone_size: NA
v_call: TRBV5-4
j_call: TRBJ2-1
cdr3_nt: TGTGCCAGCGATCTAATGGCAGGGGGTAGGGATGAGCAGTTCTTC
cdr3_aa: CASDLMAGGRDEQFF

d_call: NA
clone_size: NA
v_call: TRBV2
j_call: TRBJ1-1
cdr3_nt: TGTGCCAGCACCTTGATGAGGGCTATGAACACTGAAGCTTTCTTT
cdr3_aa: CASTLMRAMNTEAFF

d_call: TRBD1
clone_size: NA
v_call: TRBV28
j_call: TRBJ1-2
cdr3_nt: TGTGCCAGCAGTAGGGACAGCCTCGCCTATGGCTACACCTTC
cdr3_aa: CASSRDSLAYGYTF

d_call: NA
clone_size: NA
v_call: TRBV15
j_call: TRBJ2-3
cdr3_nt: TGTGCCACCAGCAGAGATTTTGGGGGCGATACGCAGTATTTT
cdr3_aa: CATSRDFGGDTQYF

d_call: NA
clone_size: NA
v_call: TRBV5-6
j_call: TRBJ1-2
cdr3_nt: TGTGCCAGCAGCTTGAGAAGTACCAGTTATAACTATGGCTACACCTTC
cdr3_aa: CASSLRSTSYNYGYTF

d_call: NA
clone_size: NA
v_call: TRBV3-1/TRBV3-2
j_call: TRBJ2-2
cdr3_nt: TGTGCCAGCAGCCACGACAGGACCGACACCGGGGAGCTGTTTTTT
cdr3_aa: CASSHDRTDTGELFF

d_call: TRBD1
clone_size: once
v_call: TRBV27
j_call: TRBJ1-1
cdr3_nt: TGTGCCAGCAGTTTATCGGCGGGACAGGGGAACACTGAAGCTTTCTTT
cdr3_aa: CASSLSAGQGNTEAFF

d_call: NA
clone_size: few
v_call: TRBV6-5
j_call: TRBJ2-7
cdr3_nt: TGTGCCAGCAGTTTAATTTACTACGAGCAGTACTTC
cdr3_aa: CASSLIYYEQYF

d_call: TRBD1
clone_size: NA
v_call: TRBV19
j_call: TRBJ2-3
cdr3_nt: TGTGCCAGTAGTATCATCGGTGGCGGACAGGGGAAAACAGATACGCAGTATTTT
cdr3_aa: CASSIIGGGQGKTDTQYF

d_call: NA
clone_size: NA
v_call: TRBV11-2
j_call: TRBJ1-6
cdr3_nt: TGTGCCAGCAGCTTAAACGATAGGGGATCACCCCTCCACTTT
cdr3_aa: CASSLNDRGSPLHF

d_call: TRBD1
clone_size: NA
v_call: TRBV28
j_call: TRBJ1-2
cdr3_nt: TGTGCCAGCAGAGATCCAGGGGGCGCGGACTATGGCTACACCTTC
cdr3_aa: CASRDPGGADYGYTF